A few counts support the clone carrying this TCR beta chain. The data are from a study of control samples from healthy donors and cancer patients. Sequencing used immunoSEQ multiplex PCR; TCRdb keeps in-frame clones, though not all of them. The sample contains some 100,000 clones, approximately 90% of which appear only once. CDR3 length: 15 amino acids. V lost 3 bases and J 6 bases, leaving 15 bases between the germline ends. Germline assignment: CDR1 LNHDA and CDR2 SQIVND (reference sequence). The sequenced material came from blood. The sequence was obtained from a man aged 25-45 years in good health. The chain couples TRBV19 to TRBJ1-5; tentative D call: TRBD1 (5 bases). The CDR3 DNA follows: TGTGCCAGTAGTATTACGGCTGGGGGACGTCAGCCCCAGCATTTT. Encoded protein: CASSITAGGRQPQHF.